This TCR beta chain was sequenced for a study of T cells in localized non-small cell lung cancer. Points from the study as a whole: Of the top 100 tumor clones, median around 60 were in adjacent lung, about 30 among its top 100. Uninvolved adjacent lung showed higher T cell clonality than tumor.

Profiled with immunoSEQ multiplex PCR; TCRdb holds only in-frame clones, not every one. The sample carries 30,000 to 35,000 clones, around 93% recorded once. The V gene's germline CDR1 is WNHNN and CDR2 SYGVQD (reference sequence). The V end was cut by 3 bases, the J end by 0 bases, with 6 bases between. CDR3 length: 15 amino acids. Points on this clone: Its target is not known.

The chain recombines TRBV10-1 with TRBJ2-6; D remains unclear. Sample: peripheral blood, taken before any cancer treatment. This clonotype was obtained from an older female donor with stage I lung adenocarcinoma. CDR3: CASSDRSSGANVLTF. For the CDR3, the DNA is TGCGCCAGCAGTGACAGAAGCTCTGGGGCCAACGTCCTGACTTTC.